This TCR beta chain was sequenced during a study of blood T cell repertoires in COVID-19. About the research overall: Collection of acute and convalescent COVID-19 samples took place in the United States, Italy and Spain.

The V gene's germline CDR1 is SGHTA and CDR2 FQGNSA. CDR3 length equals 15 residues. V gave up 1 base and J gave up 4 bases, with 13 bases separating them. Using immunoSEQ multiplex PCR, the repertoire was profiled, and TCRdb retains in-frame clones only, with some absent. The sample contains 240,000 or so clones, 82% of which appear only once. This clone has a handful of counts. This chain joins TRBV7-2 and TRBJ1-2, with a possible D match to TRBD1 (5 bases). Sequencing input: peripheral blood. The sequence was obtained from a woman of 80 years or more with acute or convalescent COVID-19. CDR3 region: CASSLGGAGSYGYTF. CDR3 in DNA: TGTGCCAGCAGCTTAGGAGGGGCGGGGAGCTATGGCTACACCTTC.